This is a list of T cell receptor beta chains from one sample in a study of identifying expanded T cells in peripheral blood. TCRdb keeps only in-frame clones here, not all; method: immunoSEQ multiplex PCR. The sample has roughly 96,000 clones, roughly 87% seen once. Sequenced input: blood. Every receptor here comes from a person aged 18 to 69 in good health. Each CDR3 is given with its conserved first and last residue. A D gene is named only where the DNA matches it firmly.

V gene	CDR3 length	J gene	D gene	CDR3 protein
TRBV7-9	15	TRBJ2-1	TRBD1	CASSSTGGSYNEQFF
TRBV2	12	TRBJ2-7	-	CASREDSYEQYF
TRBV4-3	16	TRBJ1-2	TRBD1	CASSQTHRGTNYGYTF
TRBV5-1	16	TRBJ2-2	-	CASSFFGGLNTGELFF
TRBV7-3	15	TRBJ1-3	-	CASSLRQGQGNTIYF
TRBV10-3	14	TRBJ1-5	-	CAISVSRDNQPQHF
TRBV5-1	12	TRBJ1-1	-	CASSYGNTEAFF
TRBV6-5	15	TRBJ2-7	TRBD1	CASYQTGTEGYEQYF
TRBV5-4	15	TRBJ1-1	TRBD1	CASSPSGTGNTEAFF
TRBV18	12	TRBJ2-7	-	CASSPTDYEQYF
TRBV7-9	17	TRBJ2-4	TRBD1	CASSFAGTGGMLNIQYF
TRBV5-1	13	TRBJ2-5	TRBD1	CASSGTDQETQYF
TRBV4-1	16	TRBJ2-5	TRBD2	CASSHTSGRAAKTQYF
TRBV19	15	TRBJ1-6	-	CASSTQGMRNSPLHF
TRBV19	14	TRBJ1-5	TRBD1	CASSHRGLGQPQHF
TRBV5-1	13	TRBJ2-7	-	CASSPGLSYEQYF
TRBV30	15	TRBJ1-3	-	CAWSLGAAGGNTIYF
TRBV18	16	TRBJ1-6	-	CASSLAQGNLNSPLHF
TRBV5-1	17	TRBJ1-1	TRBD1	CASSRQGASGMNTEAFF
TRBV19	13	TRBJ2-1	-	CASSRRQNNEQFF
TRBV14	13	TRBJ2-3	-	CASSQDEADTQYF
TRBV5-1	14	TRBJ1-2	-	CASSFGGQRAGYTF
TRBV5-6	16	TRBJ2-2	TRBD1	CASSFGIGQGTGELFF
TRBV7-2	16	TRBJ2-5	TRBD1	CASSSPGQAGQETQYF
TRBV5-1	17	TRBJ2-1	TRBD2	CASSTPGTSGVNNEQFF
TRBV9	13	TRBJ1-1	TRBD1	CASSVGDRGEAFF
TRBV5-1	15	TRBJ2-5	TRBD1	CASSSLGQGWETQYF
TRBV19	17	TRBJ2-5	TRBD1	CASSNPGQGGPGETQYF
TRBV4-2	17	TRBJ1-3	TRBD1	CASSPPTGASSGNTIYF
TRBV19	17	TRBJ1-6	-	CASSRSGVRPYNSPLHF
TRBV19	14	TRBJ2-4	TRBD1	CASSTLRGRNIQYF